The rows below give T cell receptor beta chains drawn from one sample of a study of shared clonotypes between healthy human individuals. Method: immunoSEQ multiplex PCR; TCRdb's copy keeps in-frame clones and lacks some. This sample has over 1.5 million clones, with approximately 98% found just once. The specimen sequenced was naive CD4+ T cells sorted from blood. These receptors were taken from a man younger than 45 in good health. CDR3s include the opening cysteine and the closing phenylalanine or tryptophan. D genes are given only for firm matches. Clone sizes are given selectively: once, few, many, or a class where the clone is expanded.

CDR3 length: 12
D gene: NA
clone size: NA
J gene: TRBJ2-7
V gene: TRBV28
CDR3 protein: CASSLTGREQYF
CDR3 DNA: TGTGCCAGCAGTTTAACAGGACGCGAGCAGTACTTC

CDR3 length: 15
D gene: NA
clone size: NA
J gene: TRBJ2-5
V gene: TRBV9
CDR3 protein: CASSVVADFQETQYF
CDR3 DNA: TGTGCCAGCAGCGTAGTAGCGGACTTCCAAGAGACCCAGTACTTC

CDR3 length: 16
D gene: TRBD2
clone size: NA
J gene: TRBJ2-2
V gene: TRBV7-2
CDR3 protein: CASSLASGRFTGELFF
CDR3 DNA: TGTGCCAGCAGCTTAGCTAGCGGGAGGTTCACCGGGGAGCTGTTTTTT

CDR3 length: 13
D gene: TRBD1
clone size: NA
J gene: TRBJ2-3
V gene: TRBV25-1
CDR3 protein: CASSGRGPDTQYF
CDR3 DNA: TGTGCCAGCAGTGGCAGGGGGCCGGATACGCAGTATTTT

CDR3 length: 15
D gene: NA
clone size: NA
J gene: TRBJ2-7
V gene: TRBV18
CDR3 protein: CASSPRQVLSYEQYF
CDR3 DNA: TGTGCCAGCTCACCCAGACAGGTCCTCTCCTACGAGCAGTACTTC

CDR3 length: 14
D gene: NA
clone size: NA
J gene: TRBJ1-2
V gene: TRBV4-1
CDR3 protein: CASSPGGWDYGYTF
CDR3 DNA: TGCGCCAGCAGCCCGGGGGGCTGGGACTATGGCTACACCTTC

CDR3 length: 13
D gene: NA
clone size: NA
J gene: TRBJ2-5
V gene: TRBV7-2
CDR3 protein: CASSRGQKETQYF
CDR3 DNA: TGTGCCAGCAGCCGTGGGCAGAAAGAGACCCAGTACTTC

CDR3 length: 15
D gene: TRBD2
clone size: NA
J gene: TRBJ2-2
V gene: TRBV6-6
CDR3 protein: CASRGLAGGAGELFF
CDR3 DNA: TGTGCCAGCAGAGGACTAGCGGGAGGGGCCGGGGAGCTGTTTTTT

CDR3 length: 14
D gene: NA
clone size: NA
J gene: TRBJ2-7
V gene: TRBV9
CDR3 protein: CASSVAQRSGEQYF
CDR3 DNA: TGTGCCAGCAGCGTAGCTCAGAGAAGTGGCGAGCAGTACTTC

CDR3 length: 11
D gene: TRBD1
clone size: NA
J gene: TRBJ1-2
V gene: TRBV28
CDR3 protein: CASSRTGFHTF
CDR3 DNA: TGTGCCAGCAGTAGGACAGGGTTCCACACCTTC

CDR3 length: 14
D gene: NA
clone size: NA
J gene: TRBJ1-1
V gene: TRBV6-5
CDR3 protein: CASKWGTAATEAFF
CDR3 DNA: TGTGCCAGCAAATGGGGCACGGCGGCTACTGAAGCTTTCTTT

CDR3 length: 15
D gene: TRBD1
clone size: NA
J gene: TRBJ1-2
V gene: TRBV29-1
CDR3 protein: CSVEDLGQGDYGYTF
CDR3 DNA: TGCAGCGTTGAAGATCTAGGACAGGGGGACTATGGCTACACCTTC

CDR3 length: 15
D gene: TRBD1
clone size: once
J gene: TRBJ1-1
V gene: TRBV30
CDR3 protein: CAWSAAGQRNTEAFF
CDR3 DNA: TGTGCCTGGAGTGCAGCGGGACAGCGGAACACTGAAGCTTTCTTT

CDR3 length: 15
D gene: TRBD1
clone size: NA
J gene: TRBJ1-4
V gene: TRBV28
CDR3 protein: CASSLLGQGPEKLFF
CDR3 DNA: TGTGCCAGCAGTTTACTTGGACAGGGGCCCGAAAAACTGTTTTTT

CDR3 length: 13
D gene: NA
clone size: NA
J gene: TRBJ2-3
V gene: TRBV7-9
CDR3 protein: CATDPRFTDTQYF
CDR3 DNA: TGTGCCACCGACCCGAGGTTCACAGATACGCAGTATTTT

CDR3 length: 12
D gene: NA
clone size: NA
J gene: TRBJ2-3
V gene: TRBV7-6
CDR3 protein: CASTPGGNTQYF
CDR3 DNA: TGTGCCAGCACCCCTGGGGGGAATACGCAGTATTTT

CDR3 length: 12
D gene: NA
clone size: NA
J gene: TRBJ1-2
V gene: TRBV28
CDR3 protein: CASSPQGRGYTF
CDR3 DNA: TGTGCCAGCAGTCCTCAGGGTAGGGGCTACACCTTC

CDR3 length: 16
D gene: NA
clone size: NA
J gene: TRBJ2-7
V gene: TRBV10-3
CDR3 protein: CAISVRETGSSYEQYF
CDR3 DNA: TGTGCCATCAGTGTTCGGGAAACAGGGAGCTCCTACGAGCAGTACTTC

CDR3 length: 13
D gene: NA
clone size: NA
J gene: TRBJ1-1
V gene: TRBV18
CDR3 protein: CASSPALNTEAFF
CDR3 DNA: TGTGCCAGCTCACCAGCGCTGAACACTGAAGCTTTCTTT

CDR3 length: 15
D gene: TRBD1
clone size: NA
J gene: TRBJ2-7
V gene: TRBV5-4
CDR3 protein: CASSRPGQGFHEQYF
CDR3 DNA: TGTGCCAGCAGCAGACCGGGACAGGGTTTCCACGAGCAGTACTTC

CDR3 length: 15
D gene: TRBD1
clone size: once
J gene: TRBJ2-5
V gene: TRBV5-1
CDR3 protein: CASSRTGTGAETQYF
CDR3 DNA: TGCGCCAGCAGCCGCACCGGGACAGGGGCAGAGACCCAGTACTTC

CDR3 length: 17
D gene: TRBD1
clone size: NA
J gene: TRBJ1-2
V gene: TRBV4-1
CDR3 protein: CASSQDPTGEGRWGYTF
CDR3 DNA: TGCGCCAGCAGCCAAGATCCAACAGGGGAAGGTCGGTGGGGCTACACCTTC

CDR3 length: 11
D gene: NA
clone size: NA
J gene: TRBJ2-5
V gene: TRBV11-2
CDR3 protein: CASSSPGTQYF
CDR3 DNA: TGTGCCAGCAGCTCGCCGGGGACCCAGTACTTC

CDR3 length: 12
D gene: NA
clone size: NA
J gene: TRBJ2-3
V gene: TRBV9
CDR3 protein: CASSVGSDTQYF
CDR3 DNA: TGTGCCAGCAGCGTAGGTTCAGATACGCAGTATTTT

CDR3 length: 14
D gene: TRBD2
clone size: NA
J gene: TRBJ2-5
V gene: TRBV6-5
CDR3 protein: CASSNSGTQETQYF
CDR3 DNA: TGTGCCAGCAGCAATAGCGGGACACAAGAGACCCAGTACTTC

CDR3 length: 13
D gene: NA
clone size: NA
J gene: TRBJ2-5
V gene: TRBV28
CDR3 protein: CASLPSGMETQYF
CDR3 DNA: TGTGCCAGCCTACCATCAGGGATGGAGACCCAGTACTTC

CDR3 length: 13
D gene: NA
clone size: NA
J gene: TRBJ1-5
V gene: TRBV27
CDR3 protein: CASSRHSNQPQHF
CDR3 DNA: TGTGCCAGCAGTCGACACAGCAATCAGCCCCAGCATTTT

CDR3 length: 14
D gene: NA
clone size: once
J gene: TRBJ1-3
V gene: TRBV4-1
CDR3 protein: CASSQTGLENTIYF
CDR3 DNA: TGCGCCAGCAGCCAAACAGGGTTAGAAAACACCATATATTTT

CDR3 length: 14
D gene: NA
clone size: NA
J gene: TRBJ2-7
V gene: TRBV7-9
CDR3 protein: CASSLGQQIGEQYF
CDR3 DNA: TGTGCCAGCAGCCTGGGTCAGCAAATCGGGGAGCAGTACTTC

CDR3 length: 16
D gene: NA
clone size: NA
J gene: TRBJ2-7
V gene: TRBV7-2
CDR3 protein: CASSLEVMRAPYEQYF
CDR3 DNA: TGTGCCAGCAGCTTAGAGGTGATGCGGGCCCCCTACGAGCAGTACTTC

CDR3 length: 14
D gene: TRBD2
clone size: NA
J gene: TRBJ2-7
V gene: TRBV5-4
CDR3 protein: CASSRTSGSYEQYF
CDR3 DNA: TGTGCCAGCAGCCGGACTAGCGGGAGCTACGAGCAGTACTTC

CDR3 length: 15
D gene: NA
clone size: NA
J gene: TRBJ1-5
V gene: TRBV7-6
CDR3 protein: CASSLEGRAGQPQHF
CDR3 DNA: TGTGCCAGCAGCTTAGAGGGCAGGGCTGGTCAGCCCCAGCATTTT

CDR3 length: 12
D gene: NA
clone size: NA
J gene: TRBJ1-1
V gene: TRBV6-6
CDR3 protein: CASSTRVREAFF
CDR3 DNA: TGTGCCAGCAGTACACGGGTTCGAGAAGCTTTCTTT

CDR3 length: 12
D gene: TRBD2
clone size: NA
J gene: TRBJ2-1
V gene: TRBV6-6
CDR3 protein: CASRTSGHEQFF
CDR3 DNA: TGTGCCAGCAGGACTAGCGGTCATGAGCAGTTCTTC

CDR3 length: 14
D gene: NA
clone size: NA
J gene: TRBJ2-4
V gene: TRBV2
CDR3 protein: CASRAGTAKNIQYF
CDR3 DNA: TGTGCCAGCAGAGCCGGGACAGCCAAAAACATTCAGTACTTC

CDR3 length: 16
D gene: TRBD1
clone size: once
J gene: TRBJ2-1
V gene: TRBV28
CDR3 protein: CASSLRQGLSYNEQFF
CDR3 DNA: TGTGCCAGCAGTCTCCGACAGGGGCTCTCCTACAATGAGCAGTTCTTC

CDR3 length: 15
D gene: TRBD2
clone size: NA
J gene: TRBJ2-7
V gene: TRBV4-2
CDR3 protein: CASKKPTSGPYEQYF
CDR3 DNA: TGTGCCAGCAAAAAGCCTACTAGCGGTCCTTACGAGCAGTACTTC

CDR3 length: 15
D gene: TRBD2
clone size: NA
J gene: TRBJ2-3
V gene: TRBV19
CDR3 protein: CASNVGLAGGDTQYF
CDR3 DNA: TGTGCCAGTAATGTGGGACTAGCGGGAGGTGATACGCAGTATTTT

CDR3 length: 13
D gene: TRBD2
clone size: NA
J gene: TRBJ2-7
V gene: TRBV28
CDR3 protein: CASSRTSGYEQYF
CDR3 DNA: TGTGCCAGCAGTCGGACTAGCGGCTACGAGCAGTACTTC

CDR3 length: 15
D gene: TRBD1
clone size: NA
J gene: TRBJ2-1
V gene: TRBV6-1
CDR3 protein: CASRPRDSRYNEQFF
CDR3 DNA: TGTGCCAGCAGGCCCCGGGACAGCAGATACAATGAGCAGTTCTTC

CDR3 length: 16
D gene: TRBD2
clone size: NA
J gene: TRBJ2-6
V gene: TRBV27
CDR3 protein: CASSLSGGSGANVLTF
CDR3 DNA: TGTGCCAGCAGTTTATCCGGGGGGAGTGGGGCCAACGTCCTGACTTTC

CDR3 length: 16
D gene: NA
clone size: NA
J gene: TRBJ2-1
V gene: TRBV5-1
CDR3 protein: CASSFDPDRWHNEQFF
CDR3 DNA: TGCGCCAGCAGCTTTGACCCCGATCGATGGCACAATGAGCAGTTCTTC

CDR3 length: 14
D gene: NA
clone size: NA
J gene: TRBJ2-3
V gene: TRBV5-8
CDR3 protein: CASSLKGSADTQYF
CDR3 DNA: TGTGCCAGCAGCCTTAAGGGCAGCGCAGATACGCAGTATTTT

CDR3 length: 15
D gene: NA
clone size: NA
J gene: TRBJ2-5
V gene: TRBV19
CDR3 protein: CASSMRQVGTETQYF
CDR3 DNA: TGTGCCAGTAGTATGAGACAGGTCGGGACGGAGACCCAGTACTTC

CDR3 length: 14
D gene: TRBD1
clone size: NA
J gene: TRBJ2-5
V gene: TRBV18
CDR3 protein: CASSPGTGEETQYF
CDR3 DNA: TGTGCCAGCTCACCGGGGACAGGGGAAGAGACCCAGTACTTC

CDR3 length: 16
D gene: NA
clone size: NA
J gene: TRBJ1-1
V gene: TRBV10-2
CDR3 protein: CASSENFGGRNTEAFF
CDR3 DNA: TGCGCCAGCAGTGAGAATTTCGGTGGTAGGAACACTGAAGCTTTCTTT

CDR3 length: 14
D gene: TRBD1
clone size: NA
J gene: TRBJ1-4
V gene: TRBV28
CDR3 protein: CASSRDRVLEKLFF
CDR3 DNA: TGTGCCAGCAGTCGAGACAGGGTGTTAGAAAAACTGTTTTTT

CDR3 length: 12
D gene: NA
clone size: NA
J gene: TRBJ2-1
V gene: TRBV5-8
CDR3 protein: CASSLSFGEQFF
CDR3 DNA: TGTGCCAGCAGCTTGTCGTTCGGTGAGCAGTTCTTC

CDR3 length: 19
D gene: TRBD2
clone size: NA
J gene: TRBJ2-2
V gene: TRBV12-5
CDR3 protein: CASGLVHALSGSSSGELFF
CDR3 DNA: TGTGCTAGTGGTTTGGTACATGCGCTTAGCGGGAGTAGTTCCGGGGAGCTGTTTTTT

CDR3 length: 11
D gene: TRBD1
clone size: NA
J gene: TRBJ2-1
V gene: TRBV10-3
CDR3 protein: CAISGGTEEFF
CDR3 DNA: TGTGCCATCAGTGGGGGGACAGAGGAGTTCTTC

CDR3 length: 12
D gene: NA
clone size: NA
J gene: TRBJ2-1
V gene: TRBV10-3
CDR3 protein: CAIMGGGNEQFF
CDR3 DNA: TGTGCCATCATGGGGGGTGGCAATGAGCAGTTCTTC

CDR3 length: 14
D gene: TRBD2
clone size: NA
J gene: TRBJ2-3
V gene: TRBV28
CDR3 protein: CASSRGRRTDTQYF
CDR3 DNA: TGTGCCAGCTCGCGCGGGAGGCGCACAGATACGCAGTATTTT

CDR3 length: 14
D gene: NA
clone size: NA
J gene: TRBJ2-1
V gene: TRBV9
CDR3 protein: CASSVGGDSGRQFF
CDR3 DNA: TGTGCCAGCAGCGTAGGGGGAGACTCGGGACGGCAGTTCTTC

CDR3 length: 15
D gene: NA
clone size: NA
J gene: TRBJ2-7
V gene: TRBV28
CDR3 protein: CASSLPFVQAYEQYF
CDR3 DNA: TGTGCCAGCAGTTTACCTTTCGTTCAGGCCTACGAGCAGTACTTC

CDR3 length: 12
D gene: NA
clone size: NA
J gene: TRBJ2-2
V gene: TRBV27
CDR3 protein: CASSLNLGELFF
CDR3 DNA: TGTGCCAGCAGTTTGAATCTCGGGGAGCTGTTTTTT